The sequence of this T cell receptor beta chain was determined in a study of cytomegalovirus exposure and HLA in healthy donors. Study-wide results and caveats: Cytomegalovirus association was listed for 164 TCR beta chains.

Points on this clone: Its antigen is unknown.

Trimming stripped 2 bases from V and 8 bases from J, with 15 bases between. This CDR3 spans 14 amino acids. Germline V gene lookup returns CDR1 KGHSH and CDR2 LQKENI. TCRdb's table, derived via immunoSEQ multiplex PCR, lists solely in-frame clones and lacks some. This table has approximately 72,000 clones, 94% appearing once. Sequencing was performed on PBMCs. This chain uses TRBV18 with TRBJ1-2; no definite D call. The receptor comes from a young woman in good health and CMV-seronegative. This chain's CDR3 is CASSPEPPQSGYTF. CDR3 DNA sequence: TGTGCCAGCTCACCAGAACCCCCCCAAAGCGGCTACACCTTC.